The next 8 T cell receptor beta chains were all read from a single sample in a study of blood T cells in healthy people across ages (dated by TCRdb to the mid-2010s). The library was built by means of 5' RACE. These reads were obtained on an Illumina HiSeq 2500. The second PCR ran for roughly 7 to 11 cycles and used a J-beta primer mix along with a sample-barcoded 5' primer. TCRdb cleaned the public reads at Q25 with fastp, built clones with MiXCR and kept in-frame beta chains. Each CDR3 protein gets just one entry, which takes the most common genes and DNA from the rows behind it. The sample data list almost 1 million distinct CDR3 sequences, and just over 50% of these were observed just once. The ten largest clonotypes hold 20% to 25% of the sample. The sequencing input was blood. These receptors were collected from a woman in her sixties in good health.

The genes are TRBV27 and TRBJ2-1; TRBD2 aligns across 9 bases. In germline, CDR1 is MNHEY, CDR2 SMNVEV (reference sequence). The V gene end was trimmed by 8 bases and the J gene end by 0 bases; junction bases not matched to a gene: 8. The CDR3 runs 16 residues. The CDR3 nucleotides are TGTGCCAGCGTCTCCCAACTAGCGGGCTCCTACAATGAGCAGTTCTTC. Translated: CASVSQLAGSYNEQFF.

V gene TRBV28 combines with J gene TRBJ2-7; 7 bases are shared with TRBD1. CDR1 is MDHEN and CDR2 is SYDVKM in the germline V gene. The CDR3 loop spans 14 amino acids. J gave up 4 bases and V 3 bases, and 6 bases lay outside the gene matches. The CDR3: CASSLPGRGYEQYF. The CDR3 nucleotides are TGTGCCAGCAGTTTGCCGGGCAGGGGGTACGAGCAGTACTTC.

This clonotype was picked up a small number of times. V gene TRBV20-1 combines with J gene TRBJ2-1; perhaps D is TRBD1 or TRBD2 (5 bases each). From germline, CDR1 is DFQATT and CDR2 SNEGSKA (reference sequence). The CDR3 runs 13 residues. V gave up 4 bases and J gave up 7 bases, with 14 bases separating them. The DNA for the CDR3 is TGCAGTGCTATTCCGGGACGCCTGAATGAGCAGTTCTTC. Protein: CSAIPGRLNEQFF.

The chain recombines TRBV25-1 with TRBJ2-5, with 7 bases lining up with TRBD1. CDR1 and CDR2 (germline): MGHDK, SYGVNS. The CDR3 has 12 residues. V lost 10 bases and J lost 5; bases outside the gene matches: 7. This chain's CDR3 is CATEGAGETQYF. The CDR3 bases are TGTGCCACCGAGGGGGCTGGGGAGACCCAGTACTTC.

The chain recombines TRBV3-1 with TRBJ2-4; 8 bases fit TRBD2. The CDR3 has 14 residues. Per the germline V gene, CDR1 is LGHDT and CDR2 is YNNKEL (reference sequence). With V trimmed by 0 bases and J by 13 bases, 8 bases remained unmatched. The chain's CDR3 is CASSQDRRRGGQYF. CDR3 nucleotide sequence: TGTGCCAGCAGCCAAGACCGAAGACGGGGGGGGCAGTACTTC.

The chain uses TRBV4-1 and TRBJ2-2; 10 nucleotides align to TRBD2. The CDR3 runs 20 residues. The J segment lost 3 bases and the V segment lost 0 bases, leaving 13 bases of the junction unmatched. Germline CDR1 and CDR2: MGHRA and YSYEKL. The CDR3 nucleotides read TGCGCCAGCAGCCAAGATCCCCGACTAGCGGGCCGGGGGGACACCGGGGAGCTGTTTTTT. It yields the protein CASSQDPRLAGRGDTGELFF.

In its sample, this clonotype was seen a few times. The chain is built from TRBV4-1 and TRBJ1-1, with D unclear. Germline V lookup: CDR1 MGHRA, CDR2 YSYEKL. V was clipped by 0 bases and J by 8 bases, with 10 bases between them. The CDR3 totals 13 residues. The CDR3 sequence is CASSQDQGQEAFF. The DNA for the CDR3 is TGCGCCAGCAGCCAAGATCAAGGGCAAGAAGCTTTCTTT.

V is TRBV28 and J is TRBJ2-1; weak D call: TRBD1 (6 bases). The CDR3 runs to 14 residues. The ends were cut back, 3 bases at V and 9 bases at J, with 15 bases in the middle. Germline CDR1 reads MDHEN; CDR2 reads SYDVKM. The CDR3 DNA reads as TGTGCCAGCAGTTTGGCCCTTGGCAGGGGTGAGCAGTTCTTC. Translated, it gives CASSLALGRGEQFF.